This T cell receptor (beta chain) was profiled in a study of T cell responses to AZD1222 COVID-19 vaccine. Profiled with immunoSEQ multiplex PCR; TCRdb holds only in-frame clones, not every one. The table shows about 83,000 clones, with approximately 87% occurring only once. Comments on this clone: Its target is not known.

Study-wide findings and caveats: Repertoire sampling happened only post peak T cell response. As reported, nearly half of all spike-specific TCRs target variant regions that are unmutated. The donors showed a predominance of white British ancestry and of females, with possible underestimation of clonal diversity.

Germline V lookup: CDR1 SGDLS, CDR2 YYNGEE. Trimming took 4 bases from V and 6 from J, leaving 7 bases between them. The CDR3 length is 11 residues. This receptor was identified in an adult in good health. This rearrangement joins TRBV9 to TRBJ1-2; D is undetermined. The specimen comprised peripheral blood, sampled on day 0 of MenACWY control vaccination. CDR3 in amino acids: CASSPLNGYTF. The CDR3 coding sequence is TGTGCCAGCAGCCCATTAAATGGCTACACCTTC.